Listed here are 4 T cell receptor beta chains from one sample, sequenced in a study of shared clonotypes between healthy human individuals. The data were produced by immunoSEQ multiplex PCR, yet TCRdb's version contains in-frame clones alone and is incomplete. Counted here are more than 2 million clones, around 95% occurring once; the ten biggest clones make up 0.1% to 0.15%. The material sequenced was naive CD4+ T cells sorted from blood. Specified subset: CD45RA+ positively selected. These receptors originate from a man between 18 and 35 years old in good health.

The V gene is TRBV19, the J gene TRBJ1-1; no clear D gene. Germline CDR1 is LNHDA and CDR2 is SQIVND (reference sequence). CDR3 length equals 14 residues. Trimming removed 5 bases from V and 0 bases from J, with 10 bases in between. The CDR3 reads CASSVWQLNTEAFF. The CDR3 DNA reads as TGTGCCAGTAGTGTCTGGCAGTTGAACACTGAAGCTTTCTTT.

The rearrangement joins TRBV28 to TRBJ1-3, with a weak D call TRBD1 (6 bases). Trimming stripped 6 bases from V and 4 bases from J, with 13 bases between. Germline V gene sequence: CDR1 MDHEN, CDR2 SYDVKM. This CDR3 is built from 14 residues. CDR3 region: CASRYRVGGNTIYF. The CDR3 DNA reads TGTGCCAGCAGGTACAGGGTAGGAGGAAACACCATATATTTT.

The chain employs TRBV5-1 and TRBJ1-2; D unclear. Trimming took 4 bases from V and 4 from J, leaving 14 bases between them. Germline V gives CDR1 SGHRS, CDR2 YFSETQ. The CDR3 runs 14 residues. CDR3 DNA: TGCGCCAGCAGCGCGGGCCAAACGGGCTATGGCTACACCTTC. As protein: CASSAGQTGYGYTF.

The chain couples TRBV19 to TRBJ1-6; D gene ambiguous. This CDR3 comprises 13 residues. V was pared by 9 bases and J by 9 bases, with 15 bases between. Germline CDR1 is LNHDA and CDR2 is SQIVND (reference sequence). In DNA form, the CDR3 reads TGTGCCAGCTCGGCCCTGGAGCGTTCACCCCTCCACTTT. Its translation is CASSALERSPLHF. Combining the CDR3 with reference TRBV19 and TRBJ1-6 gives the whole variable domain DGGITQSPKYLFRKEGQNVTLSCEQNLNHDAMYWYRQDPGQGLRLIYYSQIVNDFQKGDIAEGYSVSREKKESFPLTVTSAQKNPTAFYLCASSALERSPLHFGNGTRLTVT.